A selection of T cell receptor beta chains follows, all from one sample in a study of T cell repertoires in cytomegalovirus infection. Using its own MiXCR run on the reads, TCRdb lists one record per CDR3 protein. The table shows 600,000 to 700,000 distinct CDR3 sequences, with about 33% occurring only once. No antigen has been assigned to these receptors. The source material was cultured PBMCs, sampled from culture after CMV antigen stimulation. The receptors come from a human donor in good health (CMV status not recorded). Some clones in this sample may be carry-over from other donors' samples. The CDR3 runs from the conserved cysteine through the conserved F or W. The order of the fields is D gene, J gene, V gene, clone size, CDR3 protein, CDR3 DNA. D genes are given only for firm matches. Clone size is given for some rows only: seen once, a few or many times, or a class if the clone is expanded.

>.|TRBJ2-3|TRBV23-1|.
CASSRRDLSYTQYF
TGCGCCAGCAGTCGGAGGGATCTGAGTTATACGCAGTATTTT
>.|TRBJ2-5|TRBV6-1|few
CASCPEETQYF
TGTGCCAGCTGCCCCGAAGAGACCCAGTACTTC
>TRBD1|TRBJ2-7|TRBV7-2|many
CASSLRQGYPYEQYF
TGTGCCAGCAGCTTACGACAGGGTTATCCCTACGAGCAGTACTTC
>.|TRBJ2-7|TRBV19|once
CASKPYYEQYF
TGTGCCAGTAAACCCTACTACGAGCAGTACTTC
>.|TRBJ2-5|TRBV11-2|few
CASSPRWDTLMGKTQYF
TGTGCCAGCAGCCCTAGGTGGGACACCCTTATGGGAAAGACCCAGTACTTC
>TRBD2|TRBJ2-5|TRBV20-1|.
CSASLAGEQETQYF
TGCAGTGCTAGCCTAGCGGGAGAGCAAGAGACCCAGTACTTC
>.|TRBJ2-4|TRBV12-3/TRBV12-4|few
CASSPPGTLAKNIQYF
TGTGCCAGCAGTCCCCCAGGGACCCTAGCCAAAAACATTCAGTACTTC
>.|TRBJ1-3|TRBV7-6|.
CASSLLPQGNTIYF
TGTGCCAGCAGCTTACTTCCACAGGGAAACACCATATATTTT
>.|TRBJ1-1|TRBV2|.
CASSGVGGLAFF
TGTGCCAGCAGTGGTGTAGGGGGACTAGCTTTCTTT
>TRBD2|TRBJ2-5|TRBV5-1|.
CASSLPLAGAEEETQYF
TGCGCCAGCAGCTTGCCTTTAGCGGGAGCCGAAGAAGAGACCCAGTACTTC
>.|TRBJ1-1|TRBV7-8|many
CASTLYMNTEAFF
TGTGCCAGCACCTTATACATGAACACTGAAGCTTTCTTT
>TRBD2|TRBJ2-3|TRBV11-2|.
CASSLFPSGIAADTQYF
TGTGCCAGCAGCTTATTCCCTAGCGGGATCGCCGCAGATACGCAGTATTTT
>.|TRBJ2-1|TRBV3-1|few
CASSPSAGLDYNEQFF
TGTGCCAGCAGTCCCTCCGCGGGGCTAGACTACAATGAGCAGTTCTTC
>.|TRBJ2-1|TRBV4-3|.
CASSQDLWAGNEQFF
TGCGCCAGCAGCCAAGATCTTTGGGCTGGCAATGAGCAGTTCTTC
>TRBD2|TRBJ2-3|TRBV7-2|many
CASSSAGGPGTDTQYF
TGTGCCAGCAGCTCAGCGGGAGGGCCAGGCACAGATACGCAGTATTTT
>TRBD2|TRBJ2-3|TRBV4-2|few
CASSQDTAAGGKDTQYF
TGTGCCAGCAGCCAAGATACGGCAGCGGGGGGTAAAGATACGCAGTATTTT
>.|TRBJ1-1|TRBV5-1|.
CASSFGVGEAFF
TGCGCCAGCAGCTTTGGGGTCGGAGAAGCTTTCTTT
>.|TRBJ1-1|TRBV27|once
CASSTMRGGGRTEAFF
TGTGCCAGCAGCACCATGAGGGGGGGTGGGAGGACTGAAGCTTTCTTT
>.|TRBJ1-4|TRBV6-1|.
CASSDFGRTEGEKLFF
TGTGCCAGCAGTGATTTCGGACGTACCGAGGGGGAAAAACTGTTTTTT
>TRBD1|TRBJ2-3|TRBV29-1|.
CSIRQGLATDTQYF
TGCAGCATAAGACAGGGTCTAGCCACAGATACGCAGTATTTT
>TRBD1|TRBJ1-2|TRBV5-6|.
CASSRQGKYGYTF
TGTGCCAGCAGCCGACAGGGCAAGTATGGCTACACCTTC
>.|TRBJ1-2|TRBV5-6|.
CASSLDSQGHGGYTF
TGTGCCAGCAGCTTGGACTCACAGGGCCACGGGGGCTACACCTTC
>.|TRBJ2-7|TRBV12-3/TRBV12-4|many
CASRPTGARPYEQYF
TGTGCCAGCAGACCGACCGGGGCAAGGCCCTACGAGCAGTACTTC
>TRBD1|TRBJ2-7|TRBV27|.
CASRPTGYLIYEQYF
TGTGCCAGCCGGCCGACAGGGTACCTTATCTACGAGCAGTACTTC
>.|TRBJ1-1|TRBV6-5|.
CATRRTVHEAFF
TGTGCCACCCGGCGGACAGTACATGAAGCTTTCTTT
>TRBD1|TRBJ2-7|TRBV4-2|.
CASSQAYDPGQGSYEQYF
TGTGCCAGCAGCCAAGCATATGATCCGGGACAGGGATCCTACGAGCAGTACTTC
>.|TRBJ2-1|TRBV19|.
CASSTAGGLSNEQFF
TGTGCCAGTAGTACCGCCGGTGGGCTCTCCAATGAGCAGTTCTTC
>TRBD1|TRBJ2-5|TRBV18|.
CASSQGARETQYF
TGTGCCAGCTCACAGGGGGCTCGAGAGACCCAGTACTTC
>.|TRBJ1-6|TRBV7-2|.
CASAVSRWRARGNSPLHF
TGTGCCAGCGCCGTATCTCGGTGGAGGGCCAGGGGTAATTCACCCCTCCACTTT
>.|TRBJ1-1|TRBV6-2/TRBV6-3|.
CASIQGRVNTEAFF
TGTGCCAGCATACAGGGACGAGTGAACACTGAAGCTTTCTTT